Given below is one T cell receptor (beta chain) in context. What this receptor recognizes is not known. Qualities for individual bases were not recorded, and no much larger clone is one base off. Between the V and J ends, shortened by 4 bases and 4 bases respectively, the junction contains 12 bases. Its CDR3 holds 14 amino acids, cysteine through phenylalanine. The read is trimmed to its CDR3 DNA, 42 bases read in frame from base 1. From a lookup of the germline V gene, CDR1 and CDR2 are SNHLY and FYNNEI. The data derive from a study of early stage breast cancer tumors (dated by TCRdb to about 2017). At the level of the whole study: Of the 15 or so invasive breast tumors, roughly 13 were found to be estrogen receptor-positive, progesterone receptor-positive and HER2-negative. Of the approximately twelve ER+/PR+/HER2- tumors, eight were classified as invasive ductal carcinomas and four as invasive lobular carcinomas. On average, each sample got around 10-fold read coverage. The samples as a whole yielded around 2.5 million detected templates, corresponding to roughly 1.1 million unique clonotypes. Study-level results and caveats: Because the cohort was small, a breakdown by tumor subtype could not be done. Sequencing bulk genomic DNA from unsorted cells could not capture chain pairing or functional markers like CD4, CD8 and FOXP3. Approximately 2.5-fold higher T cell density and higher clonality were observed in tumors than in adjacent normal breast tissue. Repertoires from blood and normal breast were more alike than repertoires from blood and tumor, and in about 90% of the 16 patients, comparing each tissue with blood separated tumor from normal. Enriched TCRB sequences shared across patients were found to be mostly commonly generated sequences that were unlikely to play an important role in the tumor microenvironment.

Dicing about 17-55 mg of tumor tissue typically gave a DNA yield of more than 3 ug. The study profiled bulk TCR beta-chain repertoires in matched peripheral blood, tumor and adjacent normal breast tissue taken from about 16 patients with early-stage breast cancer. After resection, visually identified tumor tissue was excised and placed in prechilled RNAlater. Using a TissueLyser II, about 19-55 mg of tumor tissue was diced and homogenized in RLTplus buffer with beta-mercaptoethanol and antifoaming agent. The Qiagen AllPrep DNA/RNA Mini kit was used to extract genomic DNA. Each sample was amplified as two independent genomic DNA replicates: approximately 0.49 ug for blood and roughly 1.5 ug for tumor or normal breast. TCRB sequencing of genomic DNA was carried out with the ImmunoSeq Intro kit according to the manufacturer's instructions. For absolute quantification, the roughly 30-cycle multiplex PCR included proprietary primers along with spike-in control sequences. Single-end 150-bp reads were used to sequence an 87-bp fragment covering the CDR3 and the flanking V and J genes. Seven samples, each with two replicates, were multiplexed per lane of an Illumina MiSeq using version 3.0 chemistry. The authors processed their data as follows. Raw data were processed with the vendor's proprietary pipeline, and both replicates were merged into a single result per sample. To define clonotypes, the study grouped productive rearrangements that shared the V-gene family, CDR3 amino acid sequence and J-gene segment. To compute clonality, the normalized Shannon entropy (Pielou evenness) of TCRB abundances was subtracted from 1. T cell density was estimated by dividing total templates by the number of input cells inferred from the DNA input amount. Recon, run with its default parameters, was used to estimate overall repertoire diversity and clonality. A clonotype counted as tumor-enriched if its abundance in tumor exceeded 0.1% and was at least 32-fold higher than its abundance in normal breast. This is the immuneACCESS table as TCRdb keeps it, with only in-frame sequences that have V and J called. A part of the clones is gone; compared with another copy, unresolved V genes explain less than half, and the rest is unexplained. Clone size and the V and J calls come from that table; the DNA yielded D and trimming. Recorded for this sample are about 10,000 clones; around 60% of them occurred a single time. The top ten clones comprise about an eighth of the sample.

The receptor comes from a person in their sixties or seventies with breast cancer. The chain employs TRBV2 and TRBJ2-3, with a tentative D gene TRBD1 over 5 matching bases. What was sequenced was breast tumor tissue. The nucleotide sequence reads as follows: TGTGCCAGCAGTGTCAGTAGGGGTTCAGATACGCAGTATTTT. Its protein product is CASSVSRGSDTQYF.